The next 31 T cell receptor beta chains were all read from a single sample in a study of T cell changes during pregnancy in multiple sclerosis (dated by TCRdb to the late 2010s). Library prep was done by the immunoSEQ multiplex PCR assay. TCRdb provides this immuneACCESS table in a form limited to in-frame rearrangements. Some clones are lacking; in checked studies, under half of them reflect an unresolved V gene, and why the rest are absent is not known. Within this sample are 70,000 to 100,000 clones, with approximately 94% of them counted one time only. The ten largest clonotypes hold less than 2.5% of the sample. This sample comprised peripheral blood, obtained in the third trimester of pregnancy. Every receptor here comes from a female donor with multiple sclerosis, enrolled in a pregnancy study.

The chain joins TRBV2 to TRBJ2-5, with 7 bases lining up with TRBD1. The length of the CDR3 is 14 residues. The J segment lost 3 bases and the V segment lost 7 bases, leaving 8 bases of the junction unmatched. Germline V gene data show CDR1 as SNHLY and CDR2 as FYNNEI. Here the CDR3 reads CASTATGVKETQYF. DNA of the CDR3: TGTGCCAGCACCGCAACAGGGGTCAAAGAGACCCAGTACTTC.

The V gene is TRBV10-3, the J gene TRBJ2-7, with a possible D match to TRBD2 (5 bases). The CDR3 covers 15 residues. The ends were cut back, 4 bases at V and 0 bases at J, with 13 bases in the middle. In germline, CDR1 is ENHRY, CDR2 SYGVKD. CDR3 sequence (DNA): TGTGCCATCAGTGGCGAGCGGCCAAGCTCCTACGAGCAGTACTTC. This encodes CAISGERPSSYEQYF.

The chain combines TRBV28 with TRBJ1-5; D might be TRBD1 (5 bases). CDR3 length: 20 amino acids. V was pared by 0 bases and J by 0 bases, with 21 bases between. The germline gives CDR1 MDHEN, CDR2 SYDVKM. The CDR3 loop reads CASSLWGRMGGEGSNQPQHF. The CDR3 nucleotides read TGTGCCAGCAGTTTATGGGGACGTATGGGGGGAGAGGGTAGCAATCAGCCCCAGCATTTT.

CDR3 sequence (DNA): TGTGCCAGCAGCCAAACAGGGGGCGCTGGTCTCTACGAGCAGTACTTC. It specifies CASSQTGGAGLYEQYF. The rearrangement joins TRBV14 to TRBJ2-7; 9 positions match TRBD1. Unmatched junction bases numbered 8, after V lost 2 bases and J lost 3 bases. This CDR3 contains 16 residues. The germline V gene has CDR1 SGHDN and CDR2 FVKESK.

The chain employs TRBV27 and TRBJ2-5, with 7 bases that match TRBD1. The CDR3 runs to 16 residues. Germline V gene data show CDR1 as MNHEY and CDR2 as SMNVEV (reference sequence). The junction had 12 bases not matched to a gene; V was cut back by 4 bases and J by 4 bases. The CDR3 DNA follows: TGTGCCAGCAGTTCCTTATTGGGACAGCGGCCAGAGACCCAGTACTTC. Protein product: CASSSLLGQRPETQYF.

V and J are TRBV27 and TRBJ2-1; D may be TRBD1 (5 bases). Germline assignment: CDR1 MNHEY and CDR2 SMNVEV (reference sequence). Trimming stripped 7 bases from V and 3 bases from J, with 22 bases between. This CDR3 contains 17 residues. The CDR3 is CASTRVLQGPIYNEQFF. For the CDR3, the DNA is TGTGCCAGCACTAGAGTTTTGCAGGGCCCGATCTACAATGAGCAGTTCTTC.

The V call is TRBV28, the J call TRBJ2-4; the match to TRBD1 covers 7 bases. The ends lost 8 bases at V and 1 base at J; junction bases unmatched: 5. From germline, CDR1 is MDHEN and CDR2 SYDVKM. The CDR3 covers 14 residues. The CDR3 reads CASQGVLAKNIQYF. The CDR3 region has the DNA TGTGCCAGCCAGGGGGTGTTGGCCAAAAACATTCAGTACTTC.

The chain uses TRBV7-9 and TRBJ2-1, with D unresolved. The CDR3 has 13 amino acids. Per germline, CDR1 SEHNR and CDR2 FQNEAQ (reference sequence). V lost 1 base, J lost 5 bases, and 6 bases lay in between. For the CDR3, the DNA is TGTGCCAGCAGCTTAGTCCCCGACAATGAGCAGTTCTTC. Residues: CASSLVPDNEQFF.

The CDR3 nucleotides are TGTGCCAGCAGTGCCGGGACTAGCTTTCAGACCCAGTACTTC. Amino acids: CASSAGTSFQTQYF. The chain links TRBV28 to TRBJ2-5; 9 bases match TRBD2. The CDR3 has 14 residues. With 5 bases clipped from V and 6 bases from J, the junction kept 7 bases outside the gene matches. Germline CDR1 and CDR2: MDHEN and SYDVKM.

The J gene is TRBJ2-1, the V gene TRBV5-4; 12 bases match TRBD2. Germline values: CDR1 SGHNT, CDR2 YYREEE (reference sequence). V shed 0 bases, J shed 5 bases, and the junction held 3 bases outside the gene matches. The CDR3 is 16 residues long. CDR3 sequence reads: CASSLGLAGANNEQFF. DNA of the CDR3: TGTGCCAGCAGCTTGGGACTAGCGGGAGCAAACAATGAGCAGTTCTTC.

The chain recombines TRBV7-9 with TRBJ2-5; TRBD1 agrees at 7 bases. V lost 4 bases, J lost 4 bases, and 18 bases stayed unmatched. This CDR3 is built from 18 residues. Per the germline V gene, CDR1 is SEHNR and CDR2 is FQNEAQ (reference sequence). CDR3 DNA: TGTGCCAGCAGCTCGACTAAAACAGGGGTATTGAGGAGAGAGACCCAGTACTTC. Amino acid sequence: CASSSTKTGVLRRETQYF.

The chain carries TRBV10-1 and TRBJ1-1, with D maybe TRBD1 (5 bases). V gave up 2 bases and J gave up 3 bases, with 16 bases separating them. This CDR3 has 16 amino acids. Germline CDR1 reads WNHNN; CDR2 reads SYGVQD (reference sequence). This chain's CDR3 is CASSEPQWGGDTEAFF. In nucleotides, the CDR3 is TGCGCCAGCAGTGAGCCCCAGTGGGGGGGGGACACTGAAGCTTTCTTT.

V is TRBV4-2 and J is TRBJ2-7; 7 bases align to TRBD2. Losses at the gene ends were 4 bases for V and 5 bases for J; bases not matched to a gene: 2. This CDR3 is built from 12 residues. Germline V CDR1 and CDR2: LGHNA, YNFKEQ. CDR3 in amino acids: CASSRTSDEQYF. CDR3 bases: TGTGCCAGCAGCCGTACTAGCGACGAGCAGTACTTC.

The V and J genes are TRBV6-5 and TRBJ2-7, with D possibly matching TRBD2 (6 bases). V dropped 8 bases and J dropped 0 bases, with 11 bases sitting between them. This CDR3 has 13 residues. The germline CDR1 and CDR2 sequences are MNHEY and SVGAGI. CDR3 sequence: CASGGSLSYEQYF. The DNA for the CDR3 is TGTGCCAGCGGAGGGTCCCTCTCCTACGAGCAGTACTTC.

This rearrangement joins TRBV18 to TRBJ1-3; 9 positions agree with TRBD1. Germline CDR1 and CDR2: KGHSH and LQKENI. The CDR3 is 16 amino acids. The V segment lost 2 bases and the J segment 2 bases; nucleotides outside the gene matches: 4. The CDR3 nucleotides are TGTGCCAGCTCACCATCACAGGGGGCCGCTGGAAACACCATATATTTT. It yields the protein CASSPSQGAAGNTIYF.

V gene TRBV7-9 combines with J gene TRBJ2-7, with TRBD2 matching over 11 bases. The ends lost 5 bases at V and 3 bases at J; junction bases unmatched: 12. CDR1 SEHNR and CDR2 FQNEAQ come from the germline V gene (reference sequence). CDR3 length: 17 residues. The chain's CDR3 is CASSLGLAGFSNYEQYF. The CDR3 nucleotides are TGTGCCAGCAGCCTAGGACTAGCGGGCTTCTCTAACTACGAGCAGTACTTC.

V gene TRBV20-1 combines with J gene TRBJ2-7; D unclear. Trimming shortened V by 0 bases and J by 8 bases, and 8 bases separated the two germline ends. The CDR3 consists of 11 residues. CDR1 and CDR2 (germline): DFQATT, SNEGSKA (reference sequence). As DNA, the CDR3 is TGCAGTGCTAGAGATCAGTCGAAGCAGTACTTC. Encoded protein: CSARDQSKQYF.

The chain uses TRBV5-6 and TRBJ2-1, with TRBD2 identical over 14 bases. The CDR3 extends over 16 amino acids. The germline CDR1 and CDR2 sequences are SGHDT and YYEEEE. V was pared by 2 bases and J by 7 bases, with 5 bases of the junction left unmatched. This chain's CDR3 is CASSFTGLAGGNEQFF. The CDR3 nucleotides are TGTGCCAGCAGCTTTACCGGACTAGCGGGAGGTAATGAGCAGTTCTTC.

The chain uses TRBV25-1 and TRBJ1-2, with D possibly being TRBD1 (5 bases). The germline CDR1 and CDR2 sequences are MGHDK and SYGVNS. Trimming stripped 6 bases from V and 5 bases from J, with 16 bases between. The CDR3 totals 14 residues. The CDR3 sequence is CASRGIDSFYGYTF. Written as DNA, the CDR3 is TGTGCCAGCAGGGGGATCGACAGCTTTTATGGCTACACCTTC.

This chain joins TRBV10-2 and TRBJ2-2, with D maybe TRBD2 (5 bases). There are 16 residues in the CDR3. In germline, CDR1 is WSHSY, CDR2 SAAADI. Trimming pared 0 bases from V and 2 bases from J, leaving 10 bases between. The CDR3 DNA is TGCGCCAGCAGTGAGTCGTTTCTAGCTAACACCGGGGAGCTGTTTTTT. Translated: CASSESFLANTGELFF.

This clone was recorded once. The rearrangement joins TRBV5-4 to TRBJ1-1; 8 bases match TRBD1. CDR3 length: 16 residues. Germline CDR1 reads SGHNT; CDR2 reads YYREEE (reference sequence). V was clipped by 0 bases and J by 0 bases; unmatched bases: 4. DNA of the CDR3: TGTGCCAGCAGCTTGGTCAGGGGGCTTATGAACACTGAAGCTTTCTTT. Amino acids: CASSLVRGLMNTEAFF. Filled out from reference TRBV5-4 and TRBJ1-1, the complete variable domain reads ETGVTQSPTHLIKTRGQQVTLRCSSQSGHNTVSWYQQALGQGPQFIFQYYREEENGRGNFPPRFSGLQFPNYSSELNVNALELDDSALYLCASSLVRGLMNTEAFFGQGTRLTVV.

As DNA, the CDR3 is TGTGCCAGCAGCCTGGAGGGCCCCGAGTTCTTC. This gives the protein CASSLEGPEFF. The chain couples TRBV11-1 to TRBJ2-1, with D perhaps matching TRBD2 (6 bases). CDR3 length: 11 amino acids. Trimming took 5 bases from V and 14 from J, leaving 13 bases between them. CDR1 SGHAT and CDR2 FQDESV come from the germline V gene (reference sequence).

The chain carries TRBV27 and TRBJ2-2, with D unresolved. The ends were cut back, 1 base at V and 6 bases at J, with 9 bases in the middle. This CDR3 is built from 14 residues. Germline V lookup: CDR1 MNHEY, CDR2 SMNVEV (reference sequence). CDR3 residues: CASSLLLWSGELFF. For the CDR3, the DNA is TGTGCCAGCAGTTTATTACTTTGGTCCGGGGAGCTGTTTTTT.

The chain recombines TRBV19 with TRBJ1-5; D call uncertain. The CDR3 covers 16 residues. Trimming pared 3 bases from V and 2 bases from J, leaving 14 bases between. Germline V lookup: CDR1 LNHDA, CDR2 SQIVND (reference sequence). In DNA form, the CDR3 reads TGTGCCAGTAGTATCCCGGCCGGGAGGGGCAATCAGCCCCAGCATTTT. Residues: CASSIPAGRGNQPQHF.

This clone has at least ten counts. This chain uses TRBV1 with TRBJ1-5; no DNA check was done on the table's D call, TRBD1. TRBV1 is flagged as a pseudogene. The CDR3 has 16 amino acids. In DNA, the CDR3 is TGCACCAGCAGCCAAGACTGGATGACAGATAATCAGCCCCAGCATTTT. It specifies CTSSQDWMTDNQPQHF.

This chain links TRBV10-3 with TRBJ2-5; TRBD2 matches at 12 bases. There are 17 residues in the CDR3. V trimming: 5 bases; J trimming: 2 bases; junction bases outside the gene matches: 9. Germline assignment: CDR1 ENHRY and CDR2 SYGVKD. In DNA, the CDR3 is TGTGCCATCAGTCGTCTAGCGGGAGGGTTGGGGCAAGAGACCCAGTACTTC. As protein: CAISRLAGGLGQETQYF.

V is TRBV7-3 and J is TRBJ2-6; D gene ambiguous. The CDR3 contains 16 residues. Germline V lookup: CDR1 SGHTA, CDR2 FQGTGA. Trimming stripped 0 bases from V and 2 bases from J, with 8 bases between. The CDR3 DNA follows: TGTGCCAGCAGCTTAACGCACGGTACTGGGGCCAACGTCCTGACTTTC. Translation: CASSLTHGTGANVLTF.

The chain is built from TRBV19 and TRBJ2-7, with TRBD2 as a possible D gene (5 bases). V was clipped by 3 bases and J by 5 bases, with 17 bases between them. CDR3 length: 15 residues. Germline CDR1 and CDR2: LNHDA and SQIVND (reference sequence). CDR3 residues: CASSMRPGGSDEQYF. The CDR3 DNA reads as TGTGCCAGTAGTATGCGGCCAGGCGGGTCCGACGAGCAGTACTTC.

J is TRBJ2-2 and V is TRBV28; 9 positions agree with TRBD1. The CDR3 runs 17 residues. V lost 3 bases to trimming and J lost 7 bases; unmatched junction nucleotides: 12. CDR1 and CDR2 from the germline V gene are MDHEN and SYDVKM. The CDR3 region is CASSFPEHTGGNGELFF. The CDR3 DNA follows: TGTGCCAGCAGTTTTCCCGAACACACAGGGGGCAACGGGGAGCTGTTTTTT.

The sample holds one count of this clone. The chain joins TRBV30 to TRBJ2-7; 13 positions agree with TRBD2. This CDR3 spans 14 amino acids. Germline V gene data show CDR1 as GTSNPN and CDR2 as SVGIG (reference sequence). The V gene end was trimmed by 2 bases and the J gene end by 6 bases; junction bases not matched to a gene: 4. CDR3 region: CAWSPGLAGFEQYF. The CDR3 DNA reads TGTGCCTGGAGTCCGGGACTAGCGGGATTCGAGCAGTACTTC.

The V and J genes are TRBV28 and TRBJ1-4; 11 bases fit TRBD1. Germline assignment: CDR1 MDHEN and CDR2 SYDVKM. With V trimmed by 5 bases and J by 8 bases, 7 bases remained unmatched. This CDR3 region has 15 residues. The CDR3 here is CASSTRTGGGEKLFF. DNA for the CDR3: TGTGCCAGCAGTACCCGGACAGGGGGCGGCGAAAAACTGTTTTTT.